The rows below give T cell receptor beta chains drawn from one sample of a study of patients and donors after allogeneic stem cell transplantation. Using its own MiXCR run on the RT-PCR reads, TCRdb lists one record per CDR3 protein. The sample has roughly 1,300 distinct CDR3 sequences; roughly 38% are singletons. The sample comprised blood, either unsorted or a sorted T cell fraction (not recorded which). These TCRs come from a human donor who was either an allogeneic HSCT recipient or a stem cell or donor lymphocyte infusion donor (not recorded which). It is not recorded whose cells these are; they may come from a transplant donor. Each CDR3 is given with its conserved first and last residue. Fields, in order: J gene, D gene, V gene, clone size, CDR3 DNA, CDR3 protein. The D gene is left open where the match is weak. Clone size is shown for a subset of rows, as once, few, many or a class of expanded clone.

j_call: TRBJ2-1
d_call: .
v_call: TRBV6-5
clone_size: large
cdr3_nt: TGTGCCAGCCATCTTTACAATGAGCAGTTCTTC
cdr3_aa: CASHLYNEQFF

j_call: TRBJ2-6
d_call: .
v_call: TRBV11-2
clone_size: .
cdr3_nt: TGTGCCTCCCAGGGGGGGTTTGGGGCCAACGTCCTGACTTTC
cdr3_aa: CASQGGFGANVLTF

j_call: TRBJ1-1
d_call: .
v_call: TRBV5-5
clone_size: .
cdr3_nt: TGTGCCAGCAGCTGGGATGGAGGGAAGGGTACTGAAGCTTTCTTT
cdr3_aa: CASSWDGGKGTEAFF

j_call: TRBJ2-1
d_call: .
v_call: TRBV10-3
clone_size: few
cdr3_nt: TGTGCCATCAGGAGGGAACGGTTATACAATGAGCAGTTCTTC
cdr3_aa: CAIRRERLYNEQFF

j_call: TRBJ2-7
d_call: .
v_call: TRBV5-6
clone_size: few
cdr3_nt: TGTGCCAGCAGCTTTGAGGGGTCCTACGAGCAGTACTTC
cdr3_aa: CASSFEGSYEQYF

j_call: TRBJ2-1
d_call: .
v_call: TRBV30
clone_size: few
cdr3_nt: TGTGCCTGGGGGAAGCGGAACAATGAGCAGTTCTTC
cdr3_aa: CAWGKRNNEQFF

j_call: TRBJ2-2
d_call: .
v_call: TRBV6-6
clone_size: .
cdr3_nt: TGTGCCAGCAGTTACCTCAGGGGGGAAACCGGGGAGCTGTTTTTT
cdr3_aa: CASSYLRGETGELFF

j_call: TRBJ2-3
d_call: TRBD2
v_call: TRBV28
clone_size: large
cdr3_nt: TGTGCCAGCAGTTTAGCGGGAGGCCCAGATACGCAGTATTTT
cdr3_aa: CASSLAGGPDTQYF

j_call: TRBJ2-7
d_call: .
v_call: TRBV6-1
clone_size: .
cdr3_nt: TGTGCCAGCATGACAGGCGGCTACGAGCAGTACTTC
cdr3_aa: CASMTGGYEQYF

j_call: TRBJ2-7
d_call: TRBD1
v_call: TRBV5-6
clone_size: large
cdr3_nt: TGTGCCAGCAGCCATAGGACAGGGTCCTACGAGCAGTACTTC
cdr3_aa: CASSHRTGSYEQYF

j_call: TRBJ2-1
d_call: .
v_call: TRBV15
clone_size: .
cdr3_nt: TGTGCCACCAGCAGAGTAGCTCTCTACAATGAGCAGTTCTTC
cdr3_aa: CATSRVALYNEQFF

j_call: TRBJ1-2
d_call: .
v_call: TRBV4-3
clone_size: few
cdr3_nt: TGCGCCAGCAGCCAAGATGGAAGAATTGGCTACACCTTC
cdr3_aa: CASSQDGRIGYTF

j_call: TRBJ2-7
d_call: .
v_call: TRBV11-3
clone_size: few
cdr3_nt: TGTGCCAGCAGCTTCGAAACGTACGAGCAGTACTTC
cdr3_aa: CASSFETYEQYF

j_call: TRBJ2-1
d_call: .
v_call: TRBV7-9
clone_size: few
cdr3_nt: TGTGCCAGCAGCCCGGACCCAAGTTCCTACAATGAGCAGTTCTTC
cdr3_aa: CASSPDPSSYNEQFF

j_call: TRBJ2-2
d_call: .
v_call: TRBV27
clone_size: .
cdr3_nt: TGTGCCAGCAGAAGGGGCGCGAACACCGGGGAGCTGTTTTTT
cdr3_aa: CASRRGANTGELFF

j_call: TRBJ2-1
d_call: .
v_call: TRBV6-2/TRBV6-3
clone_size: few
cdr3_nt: TGTGCCAGCAGTCACTTTGCGACTGAGCAGTTCTTC
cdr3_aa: CASSHFATEQFF

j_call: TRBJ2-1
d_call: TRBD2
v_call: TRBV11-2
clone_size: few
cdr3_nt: TGTGCCAGCAGCCTAGGGACTAGCTGGGGCAATGAGCAGTTCTTC
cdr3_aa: CASSLGTSWGNEQFF

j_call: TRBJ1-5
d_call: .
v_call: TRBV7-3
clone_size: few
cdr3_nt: TGTGCCAGCAGCATACAGGGTGGCCAGCCCCAGCATTTT
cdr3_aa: CASSIQGGQPQHF

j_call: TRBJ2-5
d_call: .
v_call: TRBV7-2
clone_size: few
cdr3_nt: TGTGCCAGCAGCTCCGGGACGCTTGGGACCCAGTACTTC
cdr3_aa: CASSSGTLGTQYF

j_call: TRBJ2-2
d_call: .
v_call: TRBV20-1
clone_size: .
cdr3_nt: TGCAGTGCTATGGGACAGCGGGACGGGGAGCTGTTTTTT
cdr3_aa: CSAMGQRDGELFF

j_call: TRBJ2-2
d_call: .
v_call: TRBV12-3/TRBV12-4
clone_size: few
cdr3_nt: TGTGCCAGCAGTGCCGGTGTCGGGGAGCTGTTTTTT
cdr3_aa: CASSAGVGELFF

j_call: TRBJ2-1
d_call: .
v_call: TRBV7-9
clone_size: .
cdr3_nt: TGTGCCAGCAGCCAAAGGGGGCAGGGACTAGGAAACAATGAGCAGTTCTTC
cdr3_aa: CASSQRGQGLGNNEQFF

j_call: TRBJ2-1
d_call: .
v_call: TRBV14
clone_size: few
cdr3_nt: TGTGCCAGCAGCACCCGGGCTTTGAATGAGCAGTTCTTC
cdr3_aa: CASSTRALNEQFF

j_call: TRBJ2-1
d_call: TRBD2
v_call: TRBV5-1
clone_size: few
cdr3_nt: TGCGCCAGCAGCTTGGTTCCTAGCGGGAACAATGAGCAGTTCTTC
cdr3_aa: CASSLVPSGNNEQFF

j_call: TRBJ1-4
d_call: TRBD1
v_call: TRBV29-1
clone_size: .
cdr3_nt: TGCAGCGTCCGGGACAGTAATGAAAAACTGTTTTTT
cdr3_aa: CSVRDSNEKLFF

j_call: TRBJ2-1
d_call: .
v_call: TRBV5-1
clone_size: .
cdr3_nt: TGCGCCAGCAGCTTGGGACACCTCAATGAGCAGTTCTTC
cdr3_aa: CASSLGHLNEQFF

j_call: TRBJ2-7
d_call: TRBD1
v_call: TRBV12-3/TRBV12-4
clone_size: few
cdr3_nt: TGTGCCAGCAGTTCCCGACAGGGTGCCGCCTACGAGCAGTACTTC
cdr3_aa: CASSSRQGAAYEQYF

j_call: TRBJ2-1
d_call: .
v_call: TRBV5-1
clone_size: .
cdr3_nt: TGCGCCAGCAGCATTGGTTATGAGCAGTTCTTC
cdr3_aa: CASSIGYEQFF

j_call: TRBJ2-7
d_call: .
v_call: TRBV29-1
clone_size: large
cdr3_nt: TGCAGCGTTGAACTGCGTCGGGGGACCTACGAGCAGTACTTC
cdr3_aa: CSVELRRGTYEQYF

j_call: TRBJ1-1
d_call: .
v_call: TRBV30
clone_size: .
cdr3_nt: TGTGCCTGGAGCCCCGCAGGGGTGACTGAAGCTTTCTTT
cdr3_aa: CAWSPAGVTEAFF

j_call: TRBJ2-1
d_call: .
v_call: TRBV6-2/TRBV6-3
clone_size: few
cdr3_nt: TGTGCCAGCAGCCTAACTAGTTCCTACAATGAGCAGTTCTTC
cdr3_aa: CASSLTSSYNEQFF

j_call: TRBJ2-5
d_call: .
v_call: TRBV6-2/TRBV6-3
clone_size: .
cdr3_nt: TGTGCCAGCAGTTACTGGCTCGAAGAGACCCAGTACTTC
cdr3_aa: CASSYWLEETQYF

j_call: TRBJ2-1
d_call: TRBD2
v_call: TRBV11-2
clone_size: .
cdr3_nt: TGTGCCAGCAGCAGCAGGACTAGTCGCAATGAGCAGTTCTTC
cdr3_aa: CASSSRTSRNEQFF

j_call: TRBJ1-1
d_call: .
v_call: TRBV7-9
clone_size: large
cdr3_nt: TGTGCCAGCAGCTGGGACAACACTGAAGCTTTCTTT
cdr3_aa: CASSWDNTEAFF

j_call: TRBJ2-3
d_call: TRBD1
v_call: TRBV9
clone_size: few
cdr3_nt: TGTGCCAGCAGCAAGACAGGGAGCACAGATACGCAGTATTTT
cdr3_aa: CASSKTGSTDTQYF

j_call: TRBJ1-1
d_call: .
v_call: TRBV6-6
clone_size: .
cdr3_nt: TGTGCCAGCAGAAAGGGGGCTGAAGCTTTCTTT
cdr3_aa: CASRKGAEAFF

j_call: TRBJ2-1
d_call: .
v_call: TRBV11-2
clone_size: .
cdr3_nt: TGTGCCAGCAGCTTAGATCACAAGGGGCAGTTCTTC
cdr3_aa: CASSLDHKGQFF

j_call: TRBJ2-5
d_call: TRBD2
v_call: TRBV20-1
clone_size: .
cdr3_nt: TGCAGTGCAAAGGGACTAGCGGGAGTTCACGAGACCCAGTACTTC
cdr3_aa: CSAKGLAGVHETQYF

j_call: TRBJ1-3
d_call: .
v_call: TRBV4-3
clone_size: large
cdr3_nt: TGCGCCAGCAGCGAAATGAGCTCTGGAAACACCATATATTTT
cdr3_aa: CASSEMSSGNTIYF

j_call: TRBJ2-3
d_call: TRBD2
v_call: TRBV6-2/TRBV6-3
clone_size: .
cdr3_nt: TGTGCCAGCAGTAGCGGGAACACAGATACGCAGTATTTT
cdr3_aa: CASSSGNTDTQYF

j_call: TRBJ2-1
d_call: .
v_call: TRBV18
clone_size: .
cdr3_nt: TGTGCCAGCTCACCGGAGAACTACGGGGAGCAGTTCTTC
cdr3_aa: CASSPENYGEQFF

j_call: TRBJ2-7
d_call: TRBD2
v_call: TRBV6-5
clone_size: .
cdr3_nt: TGTGCCAGCAGTTACGTTAGTAGCGGGTACTACGAGCAGTACTTC
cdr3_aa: CASSYVSSGYYEQYF

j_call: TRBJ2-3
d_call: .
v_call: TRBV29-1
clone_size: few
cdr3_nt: TGCAGCGCTCGCCGGGGCGGGGAAAGCACAGATACGCAGTATTTT
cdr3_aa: CSARRGGESTDTQYF

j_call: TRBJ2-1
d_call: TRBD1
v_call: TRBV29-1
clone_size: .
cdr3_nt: TGCAGCGGTGAACAGGGGGGAAATGAGCAGTTCTTC
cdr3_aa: CSGEQGGNEQFF

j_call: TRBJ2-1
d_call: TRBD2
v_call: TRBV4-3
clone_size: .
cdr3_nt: TGCGCCAGCAGCCCGGGGACTAGCGGAAATCAGTTCTTC
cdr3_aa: CASSPGTSGNQFF

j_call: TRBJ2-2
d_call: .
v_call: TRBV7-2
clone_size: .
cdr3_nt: TGTGCCAGCAGCTTTGATCGGGGTTCCACCGGGGAGCTGTTTTTT
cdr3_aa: CASSFDRGSTGELFF

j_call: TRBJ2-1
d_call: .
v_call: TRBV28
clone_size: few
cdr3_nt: TGTGCCAGCAGTTCCCAGGTCCTCGGTGGGCAGTTCTTC
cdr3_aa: CASSSQVLGGQFF